The 29 T cell receptor beta chains below come from one sample, sequenced in a study of blood T cells in healthy people across ages (dated by TCRdb to about 2015). Library creation used 5' RACE. Sequencing instrument: Illumina HiSeq 2500. A second PCR of about 6 to 12 cycles was run with a J-beta primer mix and a sample-barcoded 5' primer. The public reads were reprocessed in TCRdb via fastp at Q25 and MiXCR, keeping in-frame beta chains. Under each unique CDR3 protein, matching rows form one entry showing the most common genes and DNA. This sample is represented by around 1.7 million distinct CDR3 sequences; roughly 27% of them were singletons. Together, the top ten hold 7.7% of the sample. Sequencing was done on a sample of blood. The source is a woman aged 25 to 45 in good health.

This rearrangement joins TRBV20-1 to TRBJ2-1; 11 positions agree with TRBD2. The J segment lost 6 bases and the V segment lost 7 bases, leaving 8 bases of the junction unmatched. This CDR3 has 14 residues. CDR1 DFQATT and CDR2 SNEGSKA come from the germline V gene (reference sequence). The CDR3 DNA reads TGCAGTGTTCGCACTAGCGGGGGCCTCAATGAGCAGTTCTTC. This encodes CSVRTSGGLNEQFF.

This clonotype was counted between two and nine times. The chain is built from TRBV20-1 and TRBJ2-5; D gene unclear. The V gene lost 3 bases and the J gene lost 7 bases, with 12 bases spanning the gap. The CDR3 is 12 amino acids. Germline values: CDR1 DFQATT, CDR2 SNEGSKA (reference sequence). This chain's CDR3 is CSARAGLVTQYF. In nucleotides, the CDR3 is TGCAGTGCTAGGGCTGGGTTGGTGACCCAGTACTTC.

This clonotype has more than one count but fewer than ten. The chain recombines TRBV3-1 with TRBJ2-1; 7 bases align to TRBD1. The V and J ends lost 1 base and 7 bases, in that order; junction bases with no gene match: 10. CDR1 is LGHDT and CDR2 is YNNKEL in the germline V gene (reference sequence). The CDR3 extends over 16 amino acids. The CDR3 DNA follows: TGTGCCAGCAGCCAAGGTGCGAGACAGGGTCGGAATGAGCAGTTCTTC. Translation gives CASSQGARQGRNEQFF.

The CDR3 here is CASSWSGGVEETQYF. The CDR3 DNA follows: TGCGCCAGCAGCTGGAGCGGGGGGGTGGAGGAGACCCAGTACTTC. The chain combines TRBV5-1 with TRBJ2-5; 10 bases map to TRBD2. The CDR3 contains 15 residues. CDR1 is SGHRS, CDR2 YFSETQ, per germline. The V gene end was trimmed by 3 bases and the J gene end by 5 bases; junction bases not matched to a gene: 7.

In its sample, this clonotype was seen a few times. V is TRBV2 and J is TRBJ2-7; 7 bases agree with TRBD1. The germline V gene encodes CDR1 SNHLY and CDR2 FYNNEI. Trimming took 6 bases from V and 3 from J; bases not matched to a gene: 11. This CDR3 region has 15 residues. CDR3 coding DNA: TGTGCCAGCAGGGAAACAGGGGACAGATACTACGAGCAGTACTTC. Its protein is CASRETGDRYYEQYF. Full variable domain (rest looked up from reference TRBV2 and TRBJ2-7): EPEVTQTPSHQVTQMGQEVILRCVPISNHLYFYWYRQILGQKVEFLVSFYNNEISEKSEIFDDQFSVERPDGSNFTLKIRSTKLEDSAMYFCASRETGDRYYEQYFGPGTRLTVT.

The sample holds a few counts of this clonotype. The chain links TRBV11-2 to TRBJ1-5, with 9 bases matching TRBD1. The CDR3 has 15 amino acids. J was trimmed by 1 base and V by 5 bases; bases with no gene match: 3. Germline V gene sequence: CDR1 SGHAT, CDR2 FQNNGV. The CDR3 DNA reads as TGTGCCAGCAGCCATGGGACAGGGAGCAATCAGCCCCAGCATTTT. Translated: CASSHGTGSNQPQHF.

Many counts were recorded for this clonotype. V and J are TRBV4-3 and TRBJ2-3, with 9 bases lining up with TRBD2. The length of the CDR3 is 16 residues. V lost 3 bases, J lost 0 bases, and 4 bases stayed unmatched. In germline, CDR1 is LGHNA, CDR2 YSLEER. CDR3 sequence reads: CASSQGGGASTDTQYF. The CDR3 nucleotides read TGCGCCAGCAGCCAGGGCGGGGGGGCGAGCACAGATACGCAGTATTTT.

CDR3 DNA sequence: TGTGCCAGCAACCCCCTTCCGGGACTAGCGGGAGATGAGACCCAGTACTTC. Its translation is CASNPLPGLAGDETQYF. The J gene is TRBJ2-5, the V gene TRBV9; 14 nucleotides match TRBD2. Per germline, CDR1 SGDLS and CDR2 YYNGEE. V lost 6 bases and J lost 5; bases outside the gene matches: 12. The CDR3 totals 17 residues.

This clonotype was seen more than once but under ten times. The gene calls are TRBV5-4 and TRBJ2-1; 13 nucleotides match TRBD2. The CDR3 extends over 16 amino acids. The V gene end was trimmed by 3 bases and the J gene end by 7 bases; junction bases not matched to a gene: 7. CDR1 and CDR2 (germline): SGHNT, YYREEE (reference sequence). CDR3 nucleotide sequence: TGTGCCAGCAGCTACGGGACTAGCGGGACTGGTAATGAGCAGTTCTTC. Its protein product is CASSYGTSGTGNEQFF.

This clonotype was found a few times. The chain recombines TRBV29-1 with TRBJ2-5; 13 bases are shared with TRBD2. The trim removed 6 bases at V and 5 bases at J, leaving 9 bases unmatched. CDR1 is SQVTM and CDR2 is ANQGSEA in the germline V gene. The CDR3 is made up of 15 amino acids. CDR3 in amino acids: CSVPGLAGAGETQYF. The CDR3, as DNA: TGCAGCGTGCCCGGACTAGCGGGAGCTGGGGAGACCCAGTACTTC.

This clonotype showed up just a few times. V is TRBV20-1 and J is TRBJ2-7; D perhaps matches TRBD2 (6 bases). Trimming pared 1 base from V and 0 bases from J, leaving 13 bases between. This CDR3 contains 15 residues. The V gene's germline CDR1 is DFQATT and CDR2 SNEGSKA (reference sequence). CDR3 amino acids: CSARALAPSSYEQYF. The CDR3, as DNA: TGCAGTGCTAGAGCGCTAGCGCCGAGCTCCTACGAGCAGTACTTC.

The chain joins TRBV12-3 or TRBV12-4 to TRBJ1-5; no clear D gene. The CDR3 covers 11 residues. Trimming removed 3 bases from V and 11 bases from J, with 8 bases in between. CDR3 protein: CASSLFSSQHF. In DNA, the CDR3 is TGTGCCAGCAGTTTGTTCTCGTCCCAGCATTTT.

This clonotype has more than one count but fewer than ten. The chain employs TRBV20-1 and TRBJ1-6; 8 nucleotides agree with TRBD1. The J segment lost 3 bases and the V segment lost 0 bases, leaving 7 bases of the junction unmatched. Germline CDR1 DFQATT, CDR2 SNEGSKA (reference sequence). This CDR3 contains 17 residues. CDR3 sequence (DNA): TGCAGTGCTAGAGATCTAAGACAGGGGATCTATAATTCACCCCTCCACTTT. Translating gives CSARDLRQGIYNSPLHF.

This clonotype turned up a few times. CDR3 sequence: CASSAQGTQPQHF. The CDR3 DNA sequence: TGTGCCAGCAGCGCACAGGGTACTCAGCCCCAGCATTTT. The gene calls are TRBV9 and TRBJ1-5, with D possibly being TRBD1 (6 bases). Germline V CDR1 and CDR2: SGDLS, YYNGEE. The CDR3 is 13 amino acids. Trimming took 3 bases from V and 6 from J, leaving 10 bases between them.

V usage is TRBV5-1 and J usage is TRBJ2-7; D is ambiguous. Trimming stripped 0 bases from V and 6 bases from J, with 16 bases between. Germline CDR1 reads SGHRS; CDR2 reads YFSETQ. CDR3 length equals 15 residues. As DNA, the CDR3 is TGCGCCAGCAGCTTGGGGACGGGCCCGAGGAGCGAGCAGTACTTC. This encodes CASSLGTGPRSEQYF.

This clonotype was counted many times. The rearrangement joins TRBV5-5 to TRBJ2-3, with D possibly TRBD1 on 5 matching bases. Germline assignment: CDR1 SGHKS and CDR2 YYEKEE (reference sequence). V lost 1 base and J lost 2, with 14 bases in between. CDR3 length: 16 amino acids. CDR3 sequence: CASSLLWTTATDTQYF. The CDR3 nucleotides are TGTGCCAGCAGCTTGCTTTGGACAACAGCCACAGATACGCAGTATTTT.

This clonotype was seen many times. The chain joins TRBV5-1 to TRBJ2-5, with 12 bases identical to TRBD2. Trimming cost V 4 bases and J 1 base; bases outside gene matches: 5. The CDR3 consists of 16 residues. CDR1 and CDR2 (germline): SGHRS, YFSETQ. CDR3 coding DNA: TGCGCCAGCAGCGTGACTAGCGGGAGCTTCCAAGAGACCCAGTACTTC. Amino acid sequence: CASSVTSGSFQETQYF.

Notes on this clonotype: This is likely a read error, given that the CDR3 carries no conserved phenylalanine or tryptophan at its end. The chain couples TRBV7-2 to TRBJ2-4, with 7 bases identical to TRBD1. The germline gives CDR1 SGHTA, CDR2 FQGNSA. The CDR3 covers 17 residues. With V trimmed by 1 base and J by 8 bases, 14 bases remained unmatched. The CDR3 is CASSLEGQTGFGDIQYC. CDR3 nucleotides: TGTGCCAGCAGCTTAGAGGGGCAGACAGGGTTTGGCGACATTCAGTACTGC.

Of note for this clonotype: This may arise from a read error, as a much more abundant clone is one base away. This chain links TRBV4-1 with TRBJ2-5; 7 bases fit TRBD1. Germline V gene lookup returns CDR1 MGHRA and CDR2 YSYEKL. This CDR3 has 19 residues. Written as DNA, the CDR3 is TGCGCCAGCAGCCAAGATTGGTCCAGGGGGAAGGGTGGGGTCTACGAGCAGGACTTC. It is translated as CASSQDWSRGKGGVYEQDF.

This rearrangement joins TRBV7-3 to TRBJ2-2, with a weak D call TRBD1 (6 bases). CDR3 length: 16 residues. The V end lost 5 bases, the J end lost 4 bases, and 17 bases lay between the germline ends. Germline lookup yields CDR1 SGHTA and CDR2 FQGTGA. CDR3 sequence: CASSPRQASSTGELFF. The CDR3 nucleotides read TGTGCCAGCAGCCCGCGACAGGCCAGTAGCACCGGGGAGCTGTTTTTT.

CDR3 sequence (DNA): TGTGCCAGCAGTTTATCGGGGACTAGCCCCGGGAGGAATGAGCAGTTCTTC. This encodes CASSLSGTSPGRNEQFF. The chain recombines TRBV27 with TRBJ2-1, with 9 bases aligning to TRBD2. J was trimmed by 7 bases and V by 0 bases; bases with no gene match: 10. There are 17 residues in the CDR3. Germline V gene sequence: CDR1 MNHEY, CDR2 SMNVEV (reference sequence).

The chain is built from TRBV5-1 and TRBJ2-7; TRBD1 matches at 7 bases. The CDR3 loop spans 15 amino acids. Looked up from germline, CDR1 is SGHRS and CDR2 is YFSETQ. V lost 1 base to trimming and J lost 1 base; unmatched junction nucleotides: 5. Written as DNA, the CDR3 is TGCGCCAGCAGCTTGACCCGGGACAGTTCCTACGAGCAGTACTTC. As protein: CASSLTRDSSYEQYF.

This clonotype was seen a handful of times. The J gene is TRBJ2-5, the V gene TRBV28; D is possibly TRBD1 (6 bases). CDR3 length: 14 amino acids. The germline gives CDR1 MDHEN, CDR2 SYDVKM. V lost 2 bases and J lost 5, with 12 bases in between. The CDR3 DNA is TGTGCCAGCAGTTTAATGGCAGGGGCTGAGACCCAGTACTTC. Its protein product is CASSLMAGAETQYF.

This chain links TRBV19 with TRBJ2-7, with TRBD1 matching over 10 bases. CDR1 and CDR2 (germline): LNHDA, SQIVND (reference sequence). The V gene end was trimmed by 5 bases and the J gene end by 2 bases; junction bases not matched to a gene: 6. The CDR3 is 15 amino acids. The CDR3 sequence: CASSPRQGATYEQYF. The CDR3 coding sequence is TGTGCCAGTAGTCCGCGACAGGGGGCTACCTACGAGCAGTACTTC. Together with reference TRBV19 and TRBJ2-7, the CDR3 gives the full variable domain: DGGITQSPKYLFRKEGQNVTLSCEQNLNHDAMYWYRQDPGQGLRLIYYSQIVNDFQKGDIAEGYSVSREKKESFPLTVTSAQKNPTAFYLCASSPRQGATYEQYFGPGTRLTVT.

The chain employs TRBV2 and TRBJ1-2; 9 bases are a match to TRBD1. Germline trimming cut 4 bases from V and 4 bases from J; bases unmatched to any gene: 4. The germline V gene has CDR1 SNHLY and CDR2 FYNNEI. The CDR3 is 14 amino acids. CDR3 nucleotide sequence: TGTGCCAGCAGTGGGGACAGGGTCGCCTATGGCTACACCTTC. Amino acids: CASSGDRVAYGYTF.

The rearrangement joins TRBV20-1 to TRBJ1-5; D not resolved. The CDR3 loop spans 14 amino acids. The germline V gene encodes CDR1 DFQATT and CDR2 SNEGSKA (reference sequence). Trimming took off 5 bases at V and 1 base at J, with 12 bases between the two ends. CDR3 in DNA: TGCAGTGCTTCAGTTCCTGTAAGCAATCAGCCCCAGCATTTT. It is translated as CSASVPVSNQPQHF.

The rearrangement uses TRBV5-1 and TRBJ1-1; D gene ambiguous. V gave up 4 bases and J gave up 2 bases, with 6 bases separating them. The CDR3 totals 12 residues. CDR1 SGHRS and CDR2 YFSETQ come from the germline V gene. The CDR3 is CASSEPNTEAFF. The CDR3 nucleotides are TGCGCCAGCAGCGAACCAAACACTGAAGCTTTCTTT.

This clonotype was seen a handful of times. V is TRBV7-8 and J is TRBJ2-1; a possible D gene is TRBD2 (5 bases). This CDR3 contains 17 residues. V was clipped by 5 bases and J by 5 bases, with 22 bases between them. Germline CDR1 SGHVS, CDR2 FQNEAQ. The DNA for the CDR3 is TGTGCCAGCAGCGTCTCCCGGCTAGCAAGAGGAGACAATGAGCAGTTCTTC. Amino acid sequence: CASSVSRLARGDNEQFF.

This rearrangement joins TRBV6-6 to TRBJ2-1, with 11 bases aligning to TRBD2. This CDR3 is built from 16 residues. Germline CDR1 reads MNHNY; CDR2 reads SVGAGI (reference sequence). The trim removed 0 bases at V and 8 bases at J, leaving 6 bases unmatched. The CDR3 spells CASSYSLAGVGDEQFF. The CDR3 DNA sequence: TGTGCCAGCAGTTACTCACTAGCGGGAGTGGGTGATGAGCAGTTCTTC.